Below, 21 T cell receptor beta chains from the same sample are listed, as sequenced in a study of shared clonotypes between healthy human individuals. Naive CD8 cells comprised CD45RO-negative, CCR7-positively selected cells, excluding terminally differentiated effector memory CD45RA+ cells. Profiled with immunoSEQ multiplex PCR; TCRdb holds only in-frame clones, not every one. The sample holds under 2,000,000 clones, about 95% seen once. Sample: naive CD8+ T cells sorted from blood. The source of these receptors is a man aged 18 to 29 in good health.

The V gene is TRBV29-1, the J gene TRBJ2-3; D call uncertain. From germline, CDR1 is SQVTM and CDR2 ANQGSEA. Between the trimmed V and J ends, which lost 3 bases and 6 bases, there was a span of 13 bases. The length of the CDR3 is 13 residues. The CDR3 DNA reads TGCAGCGTTGAGACCACCCAACGGGATACGCAGTATTTT. Translated, it gives CSVETTQRDTQYF.

For the CDR3, the DNA is TGTGCCAGCAGACATTCTGATCTATTTGGCGGCCATGAGCAGTTCTTC. This translates into CASRHSDLFGGHEQFF. The genes are TRBV27 and TRBJ2-7; D is unresolved. With the DNA end fitting TRBJ2-1 better, the J assignment may be wrong. Germline CDR1 and CDR2: MNHEY and SMNVEV (reference sequence). The CDR3 totals 16 residues.

The chain recombines TRBV5-6 with TRBJ2-5; D gene unclear. Germline CDR1 and CDR2: SGHDT and YYEEEE. V was cut by 1 base and J by 5 bases, with 12 bases left in between. This CDR3 comprises 14 residues. CDR3: CASSLSGSFETQYF. DNA for the CDR3: TGTGCCAGCAGCTTGTCCGGTAGCTTCGAGACCCAGTACTTC.

As concerns this clone: Other nucleotide sequences in the sample specify the same CDR3. The genes are TRBV6-5 and TRBJ1-1; maybe TRBD1 (5 bases). CDR1 is MNHEY, CDR2 SVGAGI, per germline. The CDR3 covers 15 residues. Between the trimmed V and J ends, which lost 3 bases and 2 bases, there was a span of 13 bases. The CDR3 coding sequence is TGTGCCAGCAGTTATAGGGAGGGGACCAACACTGAAGCTTTCTTT. Protein sequence: CASSYREGTNTEAFF.

This chain joins TRBV6-1 and TRBJ1-2; D remains unclear. The germline V and J ends were trimmed by 1 base and 8 bases, with 14 bases remaining between them. CDR3 length: 14 amino acids. The germline V gene encodes CDR1 MNHNS and CDR2 SASEGT. CDR3 bases: TGTGCCAGCAGTGAAGATTCGTTGATGCGGGGCTACACCTTC. This translates into CASSEDSLMRGYTF.

The V gene is TRBV4-3, the J gene TRBJ1-4; TRBD1 might be the D (6 bases). V was clipped by 0 bases and J by 8 bases, with 13 bases between them. This CDR3 has 15 residues. CDR1 is LGHNA and CDR2 is YSLEER in the germline V gene. The CDR3 coding sequence is TGCGCCAGCAGCCAAGATCCAGGGGCTGTCGAAAAACTGTTTTTT. Encoded protein: CASSQDPGAVEKLFF.

V is TRBV7-9 and J is TRBJ2-7; D call uncertain. V lost 5 bases and J lost 2, with 7 bases in between. This CDR3 has 12 amino acids. Looked up from germline, CDR1 is SEHNR and CDR2 is FQNEAQ (reference sequence). The CDR3, as DNA: TGTGCCAGCAGCCAAGAGGCCTACGAGCAGTACTTC. Encoded protein: CASSQEAYEQYF.

The chain combines TRBV4-3 with TRBJ2-1; 7 positions match TRBD1. V was clipped by 5 bases and J by 5 bases; unmatched bases: 9. Germline lookup yields CDR1 LGHNA and CDR2 YSLEER. The CDR3 runs to 15 residues. CDR3 DNA: TGCGCCAGCAGCTCCCCCGGGACAGCCGACAATGAGCAGTTCTTC. It specifies CASSSPGTADNEQFF.

This chain uses TRBV25-1 with TRBJ2-6, with D uncertain. V lost 5 bases and J 4 bases, leaving 3 bases between the germline ends. The CDR3 is 12 amino acids. From germline, CDR1 is MGHDK and CDR2 SYGVNS. CDR3 nucleotides: TGTGCCAGCAGTTCCGGGGCCAACGTCCTGACTTTC. Translated: CASSSGANVLTF.

This chain connects TRBV5-1 to TRBJ1-2; D gene unclear. Germline V lookup: CDR1 SGHRS, CDR2 YFSETQ. The CDR3 sequence is 14 residues long. The ends were cut back, 0 bases at V and 7 bases at J, with 13 bases in the middle. The chain's CDR3 is CASSLAGDFRGYTF. CDR3 coding DNA: TGCGCCAGCAGCTTGGCCGGGGATTTCCGTGGCTACACCTTC.

The CDR3 is CASSPTPTEQYF. The CDR3 DNA reads as TGTGCCAGCAGCCCGACCCCCACAGAGCAGTACTTC. The genes are TRBV7-9 and TRBJ2-7; no reliable D call. CDR3 length: 12 residues. Germline V lookup: CDR1 SEHNR, CDR2 FQNEAQ (reference sequence). V gave up 5 bases and J gave up 7 bases, with 12 bases separating them.

The V call is TRBV2, the J call TRBJ1-1, with D unclear. Germline V gene lookup returns CDR1 SNHLY and CDR2 FYNNEI. The CDR3 consists of 13 residues. Trimming removed 2 bases at V and 1 base at J, with 5 bases between. CDR3 amino acids: CASSEPGNTEAFF. In DNA, the CDR3 is TGTGCCAGCAGTGAACCCGGGAACACTGAAGCTTTCTTT.

The genes are TRBV27 and TRBJ1-1; TRBD1 is a possible D gene (6 bases). CDR3 length equals 13 residues. Trimming cost V 7 bases and J 2 bases, with 11 bases left between them. Germline CDR1 MNHEY, CDR2 SMNVEV (reference sequence). The CDR3 is CASNGQLNTEAFF. Written as DNA, the CDR3 is TGTGCCAGCAACGGACAGCTCAACACTGAAGCTTTCTTT.

The chain carries TRBV7-8 and TRBJ2-1; 7 nucleotides match TRBD1. Germline loops: CDR1 SGHVS, CDR2 FQNEAQ. This CDR3 spans 15 amino acids. Trimming cost V 0 bases and J 2 bases; bases outside gene matches: 1. This chain's CDR3 is CASSLAQGTYNEQFF. The CDR3 nucleotides are TGTGCCAGCAGCTTAGCACAGGGGACCTACAATGAGCAGTTCTTC.

The chain joins TRBV19 to TRBJ1-2, with D maybe TRBD1 (6 bases). Germline V gives CDR1 LNHDA, CDR2 SQIVND (reference sequence). The CDR3 extends over 17 amino acids. Trimming stripped 4 bases from V and 4 bases from J, with 22 bases between. The CDR3 spells CASSTLDSPRWSYGYTF. For the CDR3, the DNA is TGTGCCAGTAGTACCTTGGACAGCCCGAGGTGGAGCTATGGCTACACCTTC.

The J gene is TRBJ2-1, the V gene TRBV30, with TRBD1 matching over 9 bases. Germline V gene sequence: CDR1 GTSNPN, CDR2 SVGIG (reference sequence). J lost 2 bases, V lost 5 bases, and 4 bases had no gene match. This CDR3 has 14 residues. For the CDR3, the DNA is TGTGCCTGGGGGGACAGGGTAACCTACAATGAGCAGTTCTTC. Protein product: CAWGDRVTYNEQFF.

The chain links TRBV19 to TRBJ2-7; D ambiguous. Germline V gives CDR1 LNHDA, CDR2 SQIVND (reference sequence). This CDR3 comprises 13 residues. The ends were cut back, 5 bases at V and 3 bases at J, with 11 bases in the middle. Here the CDR3 reads CASSPPAVYEQYF. CDR3 in DNA: TGTGCCAGTAGTCCCCCCGCGGTCTACGAGCAGTACTTC. The complete variable domain, with remaining parts taken from reference TRBV19 and TRBJ2-7, reads DGGITQSPKYLFRKEGQNVTLSCEQNLNHDAMYWYRQDPGQGLRLIYYSQIVNDFQKGDIAEGYSVSREKKESFPLTVTSAQKNPTAFYLCASSPPAVYEQYFGPGTRLTVT.

The chain has TRBV28 and TRBJ2-5, with 7 bases identical to TRBD1. The ends lost 2 bases at V and 5 bases at J; junction bases unmatched: 8. Germline CDR1 is MDHEN and CDR2 is SYDVKM. This CDR3 is 15 amino acids long. The CDR3 reads CASSLEPTGTETQYF. The CDR3 DNA reads as TGTGCCAGCAGTTTAGAGCCGACAGGGACGGAGACCCAGTACTTC. The full variable domain, completed using reference TRBV28 and TRBJ2-5, is DVKVTQSSRYLVKRTGEKVFLECVQDMDHENMFWYRQDPGLGLRLIYFSYDVKMKEKGDIPEGYSVSREKKERFSLILESASTNQTSMYLCASSLEPTGTETQYFGPGTRLLVL.

The chain employs TRBV4-1 and TRBJ2-5, with 7 bases matching TRBD1. With V trimmed by 3 bases and J by 5 bases, 9 bases remained unmatched. Germline CDR1 MGHRA, CDR2 YSYEKL. The CDR3 is 15 residues long. The CDR3 DNA sequence: TGCGCCAGCAGCCAGGTTGACAGGGAGAGGGAGACCCAGTACTTC. Residues: CASSQVDRERETQYF.

The chain uses TRBV25-1 and TRBJ1-2, with D tentatively TRBD1 (5 bases). CDR1 is MGHDK and CDR2 is SYGVNS in the germline V gene. Trimming left V 1 base short and J 3 bases short, with 9 bases between. The CDR3 has 14 amino acids. The CDR3 DNA reads as TGTGCCAGCAGTGAATCAGAGACAGACTATGGCTACACCTTC. Protein product: CASSESETDYGYTF.

This sequence joins TRBV4-2 and TRBJ1-3; no firm D call. V dropped 4 bases and J dropped 4 bases, with 14 bases sitting between them. This CDR3 region has 15 residues. Germline V gene lookup returns CDR1 LGHNA and CDR2 YNFKEQ. CDR3 region: CASSPPSTGGNTIYF. The CDR3 DNA reads TGTGCCAGCAGCCCACCTAGCACGGGGGGAAACACCATATATTTT.